These 23 T cell receptor beta chains were all obtained from the same sample, sequenced in a study of long-term antiretroviral therapy in people with HIV. The libraries were made with immunoSEQ v3.0 at survey level. This table comes from immunoSEQ multiplex PCR, and its TCRdb copy is limited to in-frame clones, with some not included. The table lists 20,000 to 25,000 clones, about 79% of them singletons, with about 18% in the top ten. Sequenced material: unsorted PBMCs, taken 0.1 years before starting antiretroviral therapy. All receptors come from a man aged 18 to 30 with HIV.

V and J are TRBV19 and TRBJ1-6; no clear D gene. Germline lookup yields CDR1 LNHDA and CDR2 SQIVND (reference sequence). V dropped 3 bases and J dropped 3 bases, with 9 bases sitting between them. The CDR3 consists of 15 residues. The CDR3 sequence is CASSISNSYNSPLHF. The DNA of the CDR3 is TGTGCCAGTAGTATCAGCAACAGCTATAATTCACCCCTCCACTTT.

This sequence joins TRBV19 and TRBJ2-2; 8 bases map to TRBD2. Trimming removed 3 bases from V and 4 bases from J; junction bases left unmatched: 13. Germline values: CDR1 LNHDA, CDR2 SQIVND (reference sequence). The CDR3 extends over 18 amino acids. The CDR3 DNA sequence: TGTGCCAGTAGTATTCGGACCGGAGTAGCGGGACTCACCGGGGAGCTGTTTTTT. Protein: CASSIRTGVAGLTGELFF. The variable domain in full, with the rest retrieved from reference TRBV19 and TRBJ2-2, is DGGITQSPKYLFRKEGQNVTLSCEQNLNHDAMYWYRQDPGQGLRLIYYSQIVNDFQKGDIAEGYSVSREKKESFPLTVTSAQKNPTAFYLCASSIRTGVAGLTGELFFGEGSRLTVL.

The chain has TRBV5-1 and TRBJ1-4; TRBD1 agrees at 11 bases. Per the germline V gene, CDR1 is SGHRS and CDR2 is YFSETQ. The CDR3 spans 15 residues. V shed 3 bases, J shed 8 bases, and the junction held 6 bases outside the gene matches. The CDR3 DNA reads as TGCGCCAGCAGCTATTCGGGACAGGGGGGAGAAAAACTGTTTTTT. The encoded protein is CASSYSGQGGEKLFF.

This chain connects TRBV2 to TRBJ2-2; D perhaps matches TRBD2 (5 bases). CDR3 length: 15 amino acids. Deletions cut 4 bases from V and 5 bases from J, with 14 bases between. Germline CDR1 SNHLY, CDR2 FYNNEI. In DNA form, the CDR3 reads TGTGCCAGCAGTGGGTCCACCCCGGGGACCGGGGAGCTGTTTTTT. Its protein product is CASSGSTPGTGELFF.

CDR3 bases: TGTGCCAGCAGTTCGTCCTTAGAGGAGCAGTACTTC. Encoded protein: CASSSSLEEQYF. The chain joins TRBV27 to TRBJ2-7, with unresolved D. Between the trimmed V and J ends, which lost 4 bases and 7 bases, there was a span of 11 bases. The CDR3 totals 12 residues. Per the germline V gene, CDR1 is MNHEY and CDR2 is SMNVEV (reference sequence).

The chain recombines TRBV29-1 with TRBJ1-2; D remains unclear. Looked up from germline, CDR1 is SQVTM and CDR2 is ANQGSEA. The CDR3 has 13 residues. V lost 7 bases and J lost 3, with 15 bases in between. CDR3 coding DNA: TGCAGCGCCCAGAATCAAGGCGACTATGGCTACACCTTC. Amino acids: CSAQNQGDYGYTF.

V gene TRBV27 combines with J gene TRBJ1-1; no definite D call. Trimming took off 7 bases at V and 1 base at J, with 10 bases between the two ends. Germline-derived CDR1 and CDR2 are MNHEY and SMNVEV (reference sequence). This CDR3 comprises 13 residues. The CDR3 DNA follows: TGTGCCAGCAATCGGGATCCGAACACTGAAGCTTTCTTT. Translation: CASNRDPNTEAFF.

The chain links TRBV16 to TRBJ2-7, with unresolved D. Germline values: CDR1 KGHSY, CDR2 FQNENV. This CDR3 is 13 amino acids long. The V end was cut by 3 bases, the J end by 3 bases, with 9 bases between. CDR3 DNA: TGTGCCAGCAGCCATAGTCCGTTCTACGAGCAGTACTTC. This encodes CASSHSPFYEQYF. Complete variable domain (other parts from reference TRBV16 and TRBJ2-7): GEEVAQTPKHLVRGEGQKAKLYCAPIKGHSYVFWYQQVLKNEFKFLISFQNENVFDETGMPKERFSAKCLPNSPCSLEIQATKLEDSAVYFCASSHSPFYEQYFGPGTRLTVT.

CDR3 coding DNA: TGCGCCAGCAGCCCCAGGACTAGCGGGAGGGGCACAGATACGCAGTATTTT. Its translation is CASSPRTSGRGTDTQYF. This rearrangement joins TRBV5-1 to TRBJ2-3, with TRBD2 identical over 15 bases. Trimming took 4 bases from V and 1 from J; bases not matched to a gene: 4. CDR1 SGHRS and CDR2 YFSETQ come from the germline V gene. CDR3 length equals 17 residues.

This chain uses TRBV5-1 with TRBJ2-5; unclear D gene. CDR1 is SGHRS, CDR2 YFSETQ, per germline. This CDR3 contains 18 residues. V was pared by 7 bases and J by 1 base, with 26 bases between. CDR3 amino acids: CASSPAETRTDAQETQYF. CDR3 nucleotide sequence: TGCGCCAGCTCCCCAGCAGAGACGCGGACGGACGCCCAAGAGACCCAGTACTTC.

This chain uses TRBV5-1 with TRBJ2-3; TRBD1 aligns across 8 bases. The germline CDR1 and CDR2 sequences are SGHRS and YFSETQ. V dropped 0 bases and J dropped 6; count of bases not matched to a gene: 9. This CDR3 has 16 amino acids. In DNA, the CDR3 is TGCGCCAGCAGCTTGGCCGGGACAGGATTATCCGATACGCAGTATTTT. It encodes CASSLAGTGLSDTQYF. Variable domain in full (rest from reference TRBV5-1 and TRBJ2-3): KAGVTQTPRYLIKTRGQQVTLSCSPISGHRSVSWYQQTPGQGLQFLFEYFSETQRNKGNFPGRFSGRQFSNSRSEMNVSTLELGDSALYLCASSLAGTGLSDTQYFGPGTRLTVL.

The chain is built from TRBV4-1 and TRBJ2-3; 11 positions agree with TRBD2. The CDR3 consists of 16 residues. Germline V gene lookup returns CDR1 MGHRA and CDR2 YSYEKL. The V gene end was trimmed by 4 bases and the J gene end by 8 bases; junction bases not matched to a gene: 11. CDR3 DNA: TGCGCCAGCAGCCTCTGGATAGCGGGAGGGCCGGGTACGCAGTATTTT. Amino acid sequence: CASSLWIAGGPGTQYF.

The genes are TRBV7-2 and TRBJ2-5, with a tentative D call TRBD2 (6 bases). The CDR3 is 14 residues long. Germline CDR1 and CDR2: SGHTA and FQGNSA. V lost 3 bases, J lost 1 base, and 9 bases lay in between. The CDR3 sequence is CASSLSGVQETQYF. CDR3 nucleotides: TGTGCCAGCAGCTTGTCGGGGGTCCAAGAGACCCAGTACTTC. The variable domain in full, completed from reference TRBV7-2 and TRBJ2-5, reads GAGVSQSPSNKVTEKGKDVELRCDPISGHTALYWYRQSLGQGLEFLIYFQGNSAPDKSGLPSDRFSAERTGGSVSTLTIQRTQQEDSAVYLCASSLSGVQETQYFGPGTRLLVL.

This clone has only a few counts. In nucleotides, the CDR3 is TGTGCCGGGAAGGGACCCTATGGCTACACCTTC. Its translation is CAGKGPYGYTF. The gene calls are TRBV30 and TRBJ1-2; perhaps TRBD1 as D (5 bases). CDR3 length: 11 amino acids. Trimming left V 8 bases short and J 4 bases short, with 11 bases between. Per the germline V gene, CDR1 is GTSNPN and CDR2 is SVGIG (reference sequence).

The chain joins TRBV4-2 to TRBJ2-3; 7 bases fit TRBD2. This CDR3 has 17 residues. V shed 0 bases and J 1 base; nucleotides not matched to a gene: 7. Germline V lookup: CDR1 LGHNA, CDR2 YNFKEQ. Here the CDR3 reads CASSQDGAGMGTDTQYF. In nucleotides, the CDR3 is TGTGCCAGCAGCCAAGACGGAGCGGGGATGGGCACAGATACGCAGTATTTT.

This clone turned up a few times. This chain joins TRBV4-2 and TRBJ2-7, with 10 positions matching TRBD1. Trimming at V came to 4 bases and at J to 5 bases, leaving 8 bases not matched to a gene. In germline, CDR1 is LGHNA, CDR2 YNFKEQ. This CDR3 has 15 residues. The CDR3 DNA sequence: TGTGCCAGCAGCCCCTCCGGGACAGGGGAGCACGAGCAGTACTTC. Translation: CASSPSGTGEHEQYF.

The V and J genes are TRBV18 and TRBJ2-7; D not resolved. V was pared by 4 bases and J by 1 base, with 11 bases between. Germline V CDR1 and CDR2: KGHSH, LQKENI. The CDR3 has 14 amino acids. The CDR3 loop is CASSRFDDSYEQYF. The CDR3 nucleotides read TGTGCCAGCTCACGCTTCGATGATTCCTACGAGCAGTACTTC.

The rearrangement links TRBV13 to TRBJ2-7; D call uncertain. The CDR3 sequence is 13 residues long. V lost 5 bases and J 7 bases, leaving 15 bases between the germline ends. The V gene's germline CDR1 is PRHDT and CDR2 FYEKMQ (reference sequence). CDR3 in amino acids: CASSPPSQWEQYF. CDR3 sequence (DNA): TGTGCCAGCAGCCCTCCATCCCAATGGGAGCAGTACTTC.

This clone was seen more than once but under ten times. The chain joins TRBV7-3 to TRBJ2-3; no definite D call. There are 14 residues in the CDR3. From germline, CDR1 is SGHTA and CDR2 FQGTGA. V dropped 5 bases and J dropped 1 base, with 10 bases sitting between them. The CDR3 coding sequence is TGTGCCAGCAGCCCCATCTCTGGCACAGATACGCAGTATTTT. This translates into CASSPISGTDTQYF.

V and J are TRBV21-1 and TRBJ2-1; the table's D gene call, TRBD2, was not cross checked with the DNA. TRBV21-1 is reported as a pseudogene. The length of the CDR3 is 19 residues. The CDR3 DNA reads as TGTGCCAGCAGCAAACGGGACTCCATGATACGAGCTTACTACAATGAGCAGTTCTTC. Translated: CASSKRDSMIRAYYNEQFF.

This rearrangement joins TRBV11-2 to TRBJ2-5; no reliable D call. V was cut by 7 bases and J by 1 base, with 22 bases left in between. The germline V gene has CDR1 SGHAT and CDR2 FQNNGV. The CDR3 length is 17 residues. The CDR3 DNA reads as TGTGCCAGCACGGAATACGGGCAGCCGCTAATCCAAGAGACCCAGTACTTC. Encoded protein: CASTEYGQPLIQETQYF.

The gene calls are TRBV7-3 and TRBJ2-7; 14 nucleotides align to TRBD2. Germline V gene data show CDR1 as SGHTA and CDR2 as FQGTGA. The CDR3 has 15 amino acids. Trimming took 4 bases from V and 6 from J; bases not matched to a gene: 5. In DNA form, the CDR3 reads TGTGCCAGCAGCTCACCCGGGACTAGCGGGAGCGAGCAGTACTTC. Protein: CASSSPGTSGSEQYF.

The rearrangement uses TRBV2 and TRBJ2-5; TRBD1 agrees at 11 bases. V dropped 6 bases and J dropped 2; count of bases not matched to a gene: 11. CDR3 length equals 17 residues. Germline values: CDR1 SNHLY, CDR2 FYNNEI. The CDR3 DNA reads TGTGCCAGCAGGGGGACAGGGGGGGGTCAGGGGCAAGAGACCCAGTACTTC. Translating it yields CASRGTGGGQGQETQYF.